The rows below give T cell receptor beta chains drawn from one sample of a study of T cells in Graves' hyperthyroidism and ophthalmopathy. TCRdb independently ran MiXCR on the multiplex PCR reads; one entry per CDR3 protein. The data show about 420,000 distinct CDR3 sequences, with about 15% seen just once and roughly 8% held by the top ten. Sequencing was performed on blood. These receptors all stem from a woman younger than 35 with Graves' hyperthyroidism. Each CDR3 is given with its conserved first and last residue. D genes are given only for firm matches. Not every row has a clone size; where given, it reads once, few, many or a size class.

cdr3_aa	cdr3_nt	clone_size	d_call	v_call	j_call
CASSVVGRGDTEAFF	TGTGCCAGCAGCGTAGTCGGTAGGGGTGACACTGAAGCTTTCTTT	.	.	TRBV9	TRBJ1-1
CASSLRASGGQNNEQFF	TGTGCCAGCAGCTTACGCGCTAGCGGGGGGCAAAACAATGAGCAGTTCTTC	many	TRBD2	TRBV7-8	TRBJ2-1
CASSEPGLNTEAFF	TGTGCCAGCAGTGAGCCAGGGTTGAACACTGAAGCTTTCTTT	.	.	TRBV6-1	TRBJ1-1
CAISEGSGNTIYF	TGTGCCATCAGTGAGGGTTCTGGAAACACCATATATTTT	many	.	TRBV10-3	TRBJ1-3
CASSYSRIVSDVSTDTQYF	TGTGCCAGCAGTTACTCGAGAATTGTAAGCGACGTTAGCACAGATACGCAGTATTTT	.	.	TRBV6-2/TRBV6-3	TRBJ2-3
CASSPGGSPTYEQYF	TGTGCCAGCAGCCCAGGGGGATCCCCTACCTACGAGCAGTACTTC	.	TRBD1	TRBV9	TRBJ2-7
CASSSGQASYEQYF	TGTGCCAGCAGCTCGGGACAGGCCTCCTACGAGCAGTACTTC	.	TRBD1	TRBV7-9	TRBJ2-7
CASSSPSTLQETQYF	TGTGCCAGCAGTTCGCCCTCGACTCTTCAAGAGACCCAGTACTTC	many	.	TRBV27	TRBJ2-5
CASATAGGSSYNEQFF	TGTGCTAGTGCTACCGCGGGGGGGAGCTCCTACAATGAGCAGTTCTTC	many	TRBD2	TRBV12-5	TRBJ2-1
CASRDRGLGNQPQHF	TGTGCCAGCAGGGACAGGGGGCTTGGGAATCAGCCCCAGCATTTT	many	TRBD1	TRBV7-2	TRBJ1-5
CASNGQGARSSGNTIYF	TGTGCCAGCAATGGACAGGGGGCTCGATCCTCTGGAAACACCATATATTTT	many	TRBD1	TRBV2	TRBJ1-3
CASSADRGLSFF	TGTGCCAGCAGCGCGGACAGAGGCTTATCTTTCTTT	.	.	TRBV9	TRBJ1-1
CASSQISGRLTGELFF	TGCGCCAGCAGCCAAATTAGCGGGAGGCTCACCGGGGAGCTGTTTTTT	.	TRBD2	TRBV4-1	TRBJ2-2